This T cell receptor beta chain was profiled in a study of T-cell reconstitution after alpha-beta-depleted transplantation in children. This clonotype appeared a few times. During its preparation, the TCRbeta library received unique molecular identifiers. One entry per CDR3 protein, called by TCRdb with MiXCR from the PCR reads. Among 440,000 or so distinct CDR3 sequences listed, 11% were seen once. The source is a human donor who donated a stem cell graft to a child with acute myeloid leukemia. The input for sequencing was PBMCs from the stem cell graft donor, taken from the stem cell graft.

CDR3 loop: CSANDQSSYNEQFF. The CDR3 bases are TGCAGTGCTAATGACCAGAGCTCCTACAATGAGCAGTTCTTC. The chain uses TRBV20-1 and TRBJ2-1; the D is unclear. Germline V gives CDR1 DFQATT, CDR2 SNEGSKA (reference sequence). V was trimmed by 4 bases and J by 0 bases, leaving 10 bases between them. This CDR3 comprises 14 residues.